Presented here are 13 T cell receptor beta chains from one specimen sequenced in a study of beta chain features in type 1 diabetes. Their cognate antigens are unknown. The study's findings and limits: Moderate yet significant TCRB CDR3 shortening was seen in Type 1 diabetes patients in all four CD4+ subsets.

The whole isolated RNA underwent reverse transcription, so sequencing captured expressed TCRB transcripts. Profiling relied on immunoSEQ multiplex PCR, and the TCRdb table lists in-frame clones only, not all of them. This repertoire shows a few hundred thousand clones, around 9.6% found once; its top ten account for roughly 0.6%. The sample comprised central memory CD4+ T cells from blood. The receptor set was obtained from a man aged 30 to 45 with type 1 diabetes.

The J gene is TRBJ1-3, the V gene TRBV27; D might be TRBD1 (6 bases). V was cut by 6 bases and J by 4 bases, with 10 bases left in between. This CDR3 has 13 residues. Per germline, CDR1 MNHEY and CDR2 SMNVEV (reference sequence). For the CDR3, the DNA is TGTGCCAGCAGCCAGGGGAAGGGAAACACCATATATTTT. Its translation: CASSQGKGNTIYF.

This clone came up a few times. The rearrangement joins TRBV5-8 to TRBJ1-3; D unresolved. Between the trimmed V and J ends, which lost 2 bases and 0 bases, there was a span of 6 bases. Germline V CDR1 and CDR2: SGHTS, YDEGEE. The CDR3 has 14 residues. In nucleotides, the CDR3 is TGTGCCAGCAGCTTCGTTTTCTCTGGAAACACCATATATTTT. It specifies CASSFVFSGNTIYF.

This clone was seen a few times. The rearrangement uses TRBV28 and TRBJ2-1; the D gene could be TRBD1 or TRBD2 (5 bases each). The CDR3 has 16 residues. V was shortened by 5 bases and J by 4 bases, with 18 bases between the two germline ends. Germline V gives CDR1 MDHEN, CDR2 SYDVKM. Written as DNA, the CDR3 is TGTGCCAGCAGTCCAGGGACCGGTGGGGCTTACAATGAGCAGTTCTTC. It codes for CASSPGTGGAYNEQFF. The full variable domain, completed using reference TRBV28 and TRBJ2-1, is DVKVTQSSRYLVKRTGEKVFLECVQDMDHENMFWYRQDPGLGLRLIYFSYDVKMKEKGDIPEGYSVSREKKERFSLILESASTNQTSMYLCASSPGTGGAYNEQFFGPGTRLTVL.

The CDR3 protein is CASSAWTGFVSHEQYF. CDR3 in DNA: TGTGCCAGCAGCGCTTGGACAGGGTTTGTGTCCCACGAGCAGTACTTC. This chain links TRBV7-9 with TRBJ2-7, with 8 bases aligning to TRBD1. J lost 5 bases, V lost 5 bases, and 14 bases had no gene match. Germline V gives CDR1 SEHNR, CDR2 FQNEAQ (reference sequence). The CDR3 is made up of 16 amino acids.

This clone was seen only a few times. The chain is built from TRBV28 and TRBJ1-5, with 11 bases lining up with TRBD1. The CDR3 has 14 residues. CDR1 MDHEN and CDR2 SYDVKM come from the germline V gene. CDR3 bases: TGTGCAATTATCGGGACAGGGGGGGATCAGCCCCAGCATTTT. Its translation: CAIIGTGGDQPQHF.

This clone was found a few times. The chain is built from TRBV6-1 and TRBJ1-2; 9 nucleotides align to TRBD1. Trimming cost V 5 bases and J 7 bases; bases outside gene matches: 8. From germline, CDR1 is MNHNS and CDR2 SASEGT. CDR3 length: 14 residues. Written as DNA, the CDR3 is TGTGCCAGCAGTTGGGGACAGGGTCAGTCTGGCTACACCTTC. It yields the protein CASSWGQGQSGYTF.

A note on this clone: Additional DNA sequences in this sample encode the identical CDR3. The chain combines TRBV5-1 with TRBJ2-2; 9 bases fit TRBD2. J was trimmed by 5 bases and V by 3 bases; bases with no gene match: 8. Germline assignment: CDR1 SGHRS and CDR2 YFSETQ. The CDR3 loop spans 16 amino acids. CDR3 DNA sequence: TGCGCCAGCAGCTCGGCGGGACTAGCAGGGACCGGGGAGCTGTTTTTT. It specifies CASSSAGLAGTGELFF.

This clone was recorded once. V usage is TRBV6-5 and J usage is TRBJ2-2; TRBD2 aligns across 14 bases. The germline V gene encodes CDR1 MNHEY and CDR2 SVGAGI. The V and J ends lost 7 bases and 5 bases, in that order; junction bases with no gene match: 3. The CDR3 totals 15 residues. In nucleotides, the CDR3 is TGTGCCAGCAACGGACTAGCGGGAGGTACCGGGGAGCTGTTTTTT. Amino acid sequence: CASNGLAGGTGELFF.

The J gene is TRBJ2-2, the V gene TRBV10-3, with 16 nucleotides matching TRBD2. V shed 6 bases and J 0 bases; nucleotides not matched to a gene: 4. Germline V CDR1 and CDR2: ENHRY, SYGVKD. The CDR3 loop spans 18 amino acids. The DNA of the CDR3 is TGTGCCATCAGGCCGGGACTAGCGGGAGGGCCGAACACCGGGGAGCTGTTTTTT. Amino acids: CAIRPGLAGGPNTGELFF.

This clone was counted between two and nine times. The chain couples TRBV5-6 to TRBJ1-2, with 9 nucleotides matching TRBD1. CDR3 length: 13 residues. The trim removed 3 bases at V and 7 bases at J, leaving 4 bases unmatched. Germline V gives CDR1 SGHDT, CDR2 YYEEEE. This chain's CDR3 is CASSSQDRGGYTF. The CDR3 region has the DNA TGTGCCAGCAGCTCCCAGGACAGGGGTGGCTACACCTTC.

This clone was detected only a few times. The J gene is TRBJ1-2, the V gene TRBV30; 10 bases align to TRBD1. The CDR3 has 14 residues. The germline V gene encodes CDR1 GTSNPN and CDR2 SVGIG (reference sequence). J lost 7 bases, V lost 1 base, and 6 bases had no gene match. Here the CDR3 DNA reads TGTGCCTGGAGTGGACAGGGGGCAGGAGGTGGCTACACCTTC. Its translation: CAWSGQGAGGGYTF.

The chain is built from TRBV28 and TRBJ2-4; 7 bases are shared with TRBD1. Looked up from germline, CDR1 is MDHEN and CDR2 is SYDVKM. This CDR3 has 14 residues. The J segment lost 1 base and the V segment lost 8 bases, leaving 5 bases of the junction unmatched. The CDR3 loop reads CASAPTGAKNIQYF. In DNA form, the CDR3 reads TGTGCCAGCGCCCCGACAGGGGCCAAAAACATTCAGTACTTC.

The chain couples TRBV11-2 to TRBJ2-2; D not resolved. V was shortened by 3 bases and J by 6 bases, with 11 bases between the two germline ends. This CDR3 comprises 14 residues. The germline gives CDR1 SGHAT, CDR2 FQNNGV. CDR3 DNA: TGTGCCAGCAGCTTGGATCACGGGTCCGGGGAGCTGTTTTTT. Translation gives CASSLDHGSGELFF.